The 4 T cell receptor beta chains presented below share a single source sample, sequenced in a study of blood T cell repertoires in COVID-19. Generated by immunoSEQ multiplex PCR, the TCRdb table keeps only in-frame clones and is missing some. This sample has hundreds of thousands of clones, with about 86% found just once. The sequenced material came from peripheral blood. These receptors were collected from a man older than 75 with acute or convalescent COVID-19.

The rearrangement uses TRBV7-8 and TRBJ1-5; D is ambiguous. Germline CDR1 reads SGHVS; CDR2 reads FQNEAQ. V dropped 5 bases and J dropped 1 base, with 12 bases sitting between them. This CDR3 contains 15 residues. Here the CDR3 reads CASSLGARSNQPQHF. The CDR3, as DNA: TGTGCCAGCAGCCTTGGAGCCCGGAGCAATCAGCCCCAGCATTTT.

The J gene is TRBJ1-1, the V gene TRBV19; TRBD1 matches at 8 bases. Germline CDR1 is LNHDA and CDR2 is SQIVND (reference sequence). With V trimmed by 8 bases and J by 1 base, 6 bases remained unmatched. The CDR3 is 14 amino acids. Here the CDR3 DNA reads TGTGCCAGTGACAAGGGACAGGCGAACACTGAAGCTTTCTTT. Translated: CASDKGQANTEAFF.

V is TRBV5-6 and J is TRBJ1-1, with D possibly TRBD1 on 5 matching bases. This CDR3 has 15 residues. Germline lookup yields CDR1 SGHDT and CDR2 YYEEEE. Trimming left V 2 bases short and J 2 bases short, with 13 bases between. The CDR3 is CASSFSGTPNTEAFF. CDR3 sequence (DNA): TGTGCCAGCAGCTTCAGCGGGACTCCAAACACTGAAGCTTTCTTT.

The CDR3 protein is CASSLVAYEQYF. Written as DNA, the CDR3 is TGTGCCAGCAGCTTAGTAGCCTACGAGCAGTACTTC. The chain employs TRBV7-2 and TRBJ2-5; D gene ambiguous. Judging by the DNA end, TRBJ2-7 fits better; the J call may be wrong. Germline CDR1 is SGHTA and CDR2 is FQGNSA. The CDR3 is 12 residues long.